A selection of T cell receptor beta chains follows, all from one sample in a study of T cell responses to AZD1222 COVID-19 vaccine. TCRdb's table, derived via immunoSEQ multiplex PCR, lists solely in-frame clones and lacks some. The table shows 150,000 or so clones, with roughly nine tenths occurring only once. Here the sequenced sample was peripheral blood, taken on day 0 of AZD1222 vaccination. All receptors come from an adult in good health. Each CDR3 is given with its conserved first and last residue. A D gene is named only where the DNA matches it firmly. Size tells how often a clone was seen (once, few, many) or the class of an expanded clone, and some rows leave it out.

TGTGCCACCAGTGATCCTAGCGGGAGAGAGTCCATCGAGCAGTTCTTC | CATSDPSGRESIEQFF | . | TRBJ2-1 | TRBD2 | TRBV24-1
TGTGCCAGCAGCGTAAGTTTCCTAGCGGGGGGGAGGCAGTTCTTC | CASSVSFLAGGRQFF | . | TRBJ2-1 | TRBD2 | TRBV9
TGTGCCAGCAGCGTAGGGTTGGACAGGGTCTACGAGCAGTACTTC | CASSVGLDRVYEQYF | once | TRBJ2-7 | TRBD1 | TRBV9
TGTGCCAGCAGCAAAACAACGAACACCGGGGAGCTGTTTTTT | CASSKTTNTGELFF | . | TRBJ2-2 | . | TRBV7-3
TGCGCCAGCAGCCAGGCGATTAGAGAGAACACCGGGGAGCTGTTTTTT | CASSQAIRENTGELFF | . | TRBJ2-2 | . | TRBV4-3
TGTGCCAGCAGCGACAGGTACATCGGCTGGGCTGAAGCTTTCTTT | CASSDRYIGWAEAFF | . | TRBJ1-1 | . | TRBV7-8
TGTGCCAGTAGTGCGCGGCCTTCCCAGGGCGAGCAGTACTTC | CASSARPSQGEQYF | . | TRBJ2-7 | . | TRBV19
TGTGCCAGCAGTTTAACCCCGGCAGCCAACACTGAAGCTTTCTTT | CASSLTPAANTEAFF | . | TRBJ1-1 | . | TRBV5-6
TGTGCCAGCAGCGCCCGAGTAGCGGGGGTCACAGATACGCAGTATTTT | CASSARVAGVTDTQYF | . | TRBJ2-3 | TRBD2 | TRBV9
TGTGCCAGCAGCGCCCCCGGGACAGGGAGGAATGAGCAGTTCTTC | CASSAPGTGRNEQFF | . | TRBJ2-1 | TRBD1 | TRBV9
TGTGCCAGCAGCTTGGCCGTTGGGAGCTCTGGAAACACCATATATTTT | CASSLAVGSSGNTIYF | . | TRBJ1-3 | . | TRBV7-9
TGTGCCAGCAGCTTATTTATCACAGATACGCAGTATTTT | CASSLFITDTQYF | . | TRBJ2-3 | . | TRBV11-1
TGTGCCAGCAGCTTATCCATCCGTACCTACGAGCAGTACTTC | CASSLSIRTYEQYF | once | TRBJ2-7 | . | TRBV7-9
TGTGCCAGCAATTTGGATAATTCACCCCTCCACTTT | CASNLDNSPLHF | . | TRBJ1-6 | . | TRBV9
TGCGCCAGCAGCGTAGGACAGGCGACCGGGGAGCTGTTTTTT | CASSVGQATGELFF | once | TRBJ2-2 | TRBD1 | TRBV5-1
TGTGCCAGCAGTTACTCGTCGGGGGCACCTAATGAAAAACTGTTTTTT | CASSYSSGAPNEKLFF | . | TRBJ1-4 | . | TRBV6-5
TGTGCCAGCAGTGAGCTCGGCGGGACATCCTATGGCTACACCTTC | CASSELGGTSYGYTF | . | TRBJ1-2 | . | TRBV6-1
TGTGCCAGCAGCCTGGGGCGCAATCAGCCCCAGCATTTT | CASSLGRNQPQHF | . | TRBJ1-5 | . | TRBV5-6
TGTGCCAGCAGTTTTCCAGAAAACTATGGCTACACCTTC | CASSFPENYGYTF | once | TRBJ1-2 | . | TRBV28
TGTGCCAGCAGCAATCGAGGGGGATCGGGCACCGGGGAGCTGTTTTTT | CASSNRGGSGTGELFF | . | TRBJ2-2 | . | TRBV7-8